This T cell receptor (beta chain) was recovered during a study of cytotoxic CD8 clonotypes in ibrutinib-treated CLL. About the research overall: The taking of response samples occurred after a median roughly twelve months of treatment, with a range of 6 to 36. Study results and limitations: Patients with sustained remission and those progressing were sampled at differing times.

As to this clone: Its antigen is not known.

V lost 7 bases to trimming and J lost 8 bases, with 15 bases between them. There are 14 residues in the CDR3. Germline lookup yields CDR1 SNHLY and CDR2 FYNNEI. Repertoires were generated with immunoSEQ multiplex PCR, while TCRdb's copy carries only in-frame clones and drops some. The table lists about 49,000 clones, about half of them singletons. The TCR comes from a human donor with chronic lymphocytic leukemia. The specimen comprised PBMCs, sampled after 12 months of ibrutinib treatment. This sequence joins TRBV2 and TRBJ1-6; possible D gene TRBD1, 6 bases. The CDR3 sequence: CASIPWDTYSPLHF. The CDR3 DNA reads TGTGCCAGCATCCCCTGGGACACCTATTCACCCCTCCACTTT.